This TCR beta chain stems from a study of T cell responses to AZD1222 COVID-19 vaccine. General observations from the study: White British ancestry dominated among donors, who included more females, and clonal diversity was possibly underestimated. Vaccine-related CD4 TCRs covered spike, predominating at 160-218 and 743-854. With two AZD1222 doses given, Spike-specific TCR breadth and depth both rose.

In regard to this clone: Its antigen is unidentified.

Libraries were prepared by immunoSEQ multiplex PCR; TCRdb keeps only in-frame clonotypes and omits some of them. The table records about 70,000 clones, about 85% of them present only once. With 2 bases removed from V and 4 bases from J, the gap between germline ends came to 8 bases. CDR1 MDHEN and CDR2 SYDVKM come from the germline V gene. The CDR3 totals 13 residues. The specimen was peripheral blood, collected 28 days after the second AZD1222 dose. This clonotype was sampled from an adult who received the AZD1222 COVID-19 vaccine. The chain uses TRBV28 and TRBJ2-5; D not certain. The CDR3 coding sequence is TGTGCCAGCAGTTTAGGGCAGTTAGAGACCCAGTACTTC. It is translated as CASSLGQLETQYF.